Following are 28 T cell receptor beta chains from one sample sequenced in a study of cytomegalovirus exposure and HLA in healthy donors. Amplification used 60 Vbeta primers and 13 Jbeta primers. TCRdb keeps only in-frame clones here, not all; method: immunoSEQ multiplex PCR. Of under 100,000 clones listed, over 75% were seen once; the top ten hold roughly 2%. Sequencing was performed on PBMCs. The source of these receptors is a boy between 10 and 17 years old in good health and CMV-seronegative.

This chain connects TRBV27 to TRBJ2-1; the D is unclear. Per germline, CDR1 MNHEY and CDR2 SMNVEV (reference sequence). Trimming removed 8 bases at V and 10 bases at J, with 15 bases between. The CDR3 runs to 12 residues. CDR3 loop: CASFTLPGEQFF. CDR3 nucleotide sequence: TGTGCCAGCTTTACCCTCCCCGGGGAGCAGTTCTTC.

This rearrangement joins TRBV28 to TRBJ2-5; 7 bases match TRBD2. Germline V gene sequence: CDR1 MDHEN, CDR2 SYDVKM. This CDR3 comprises 12 residues. V shed 8 bases, J shed 4 bases, and the junction held 4 bases outside the gene matches. CDR3: CASVGGIETQYF. CDR3 DNA: TGTGCCAGCGTCGGGGGGATAGAGACCCAGTACTTC.

The chain links TRBV27 to TRBJ1-4; D not certain. The CDR3 is 14 amino acids. The V gene's germline CDR1 is MNHEY and CDR2 SMNVEV (reference sequence). V gave up 5 bases and J gave up 3 bases, with 10 bases separating them. In nucleotides, the CDR3 is TGTGCCAGCAGTAGGACTGCAGCTAATGAAAAACTGTTTTTT. This encodes CASSRTAANEKLFF.

The chain uses TRBV29-1 and TRBJ2-1, with 7 bases fitting TRBD1. Looked up from germline, CDR1 is SQVTM and CDR2 is ANQGSEA. The CDR3 is made up of 14 amino acids. The junction had 9 bases not matched to a gene; V was cut back by 7 bases and J by 3 bases. The CDR3 coding sequence is TGCAGCGCCGCCCAGGGACAGAACTACAATGAGCAGTTCTTC. Residues: CSAAQGQNYNEQFF.

J is TRBJ1-1 and V is TRBV4-3; D is undetermined. Trimming pared 4 bases from V and 1 base from J, leaving 13 bases between. This CDR3 is built from 15 residues. Germline V gene lookup returns CDR1 LGHNA and CDR2 YSLEER. CDR3 residues: CASSLQGSPNTEAFF. The CDR3 coding sequence is TGCGCCAGCAGCCTCCAAGGGAGCCCGAACACTGAAGCTTTCTTT.

The V call is TRBV4-2, the J call TRBJ2-1, with TRBD2 identical over 9 bases. Germline CDR1 and CDR2: LGHNA and YNFKEQ. This CDR3 has 15 residues. After removal of 4 bases from V and 4 bases from J, the junction contained 5 bases not matched to a gene. As DNA, the CDR3 is TGTGCCAGCAGCCCCCCGACTAGCGGATACAATGAGCAGTTCTTC. Amino acid sequence: CASSPPTSGYNEQFF.

This clone was picked up one time. This rearrangement joins TRBV27 to TRBJ2-1, with 8 positions matching TRBD2. Germline CDR1 is MNHEY and CDR2 is SMNVEV (reference sequence). The trim removed 4 bases at V and 10 bases at J, leaving 6 bases unmatched. This CDR3 has 13 amino acids. The CDR3 region has the DNA TGTGCCAGCAGTTGGGTAGCGGGGCGCGAGCAGTTCTTC. This gives the protein CASSWVAGREQFF.

Only a few counts were recorded for this clone. Sequence at one end of the junction differs from germline and may be a read error. J is TRBJ2-4 and V is TRBV18; 12 bases map to TRBD1. Germline V gene sequence: CDR1 KGHSH, CDR2 LQKENI. There are 14 residues in the CDR3. The CDR3 region is CASSTGTGGNKEDF. CDR3 nucleotide sequence: TGTGCCAGCTCAACTGGGACAGGGGGCAATAAGGAGGACTTC.

This clone was seen once. V and J are TRBV5-4 and TRBJ2-7, with D perhaps TRBD1 (6 bases). The CDR3 is 16 residues long. Germline V gene sequence: CDR1 SGHNT, CDR2 YYREEE (reference sequence). Trimming left V 4 bases short and J 2 bases short, with 19 bases between. The CDR3 DNA reads as TGTGCCAGCAGCCCGCAAGGACAGATCCCCCCCTACGAGCAGTACTTC. This translates into CASSPQGQIPPYEQYF. Full variable domain (rest looked up from reference TRBV5-4 and TRBJ2-7): ETGVTQSPTHLIKTRGQQVTLRCSSQSGHNTVSWYQQALGQGPQFIFQYYREEENGRGNFPPRFSGLQFPNYSSELNVNALELDDSALYLCASSPQGQIPPYEQYFGPGTRLTVT.

This clone was detected a few times. V is TRBV4-1 and J is TRBJ1-2; weak D call: TRBD1 (5 bases). The CDR3 runs to 16 residues. CDR1 and CDR2 from the germline V gene are MGHRA and YSYEKL. V lost 3 bases, J lost 4 bases, and 18 bases lay in between. The CDR3 DNA follows: TGCGCCAGCAGCCATGCCGGGACCCCGGGGGGCTATGGCTACACCTTC. It is translated as CASSHAGTPGGYGYTF.

With respect to this clone: Other DNA sequences from this sample encode an identical CDR3 as well. This chain connects TRBV9 to TRBJ2-7, with 12 bases lining up with TRBD2. CDR3 length equals 15 residues. V was clipped by 3 bases and J by 7 bases; unmatched bases: 8. CDR1 SGDLS and CDR2 YYNGEE come from the germline V gene. CDR3: CASSAETSGSYEQYF. CDR3 in DNA: TGTGCCAGCAGCGCAGAGACTAGCGGGAGTTATGAGCAGTACTTC.

The J gene is TRBJ1-2, the V gene TRBV4-1; D perhaps matches TRBD1 (6 bases). Germline assignment: CDR1 MGHRA and CDR2 YSYEKL. This CDR3 comprises 15 residues. Trimming stripped 4 bases from V and 6 bases from J, with 18 bases between. This CDR3 is CASSRSPSNRDGYTF. DNA for the CDR3: TGCGCCAGCAGCCGATCCCCCTCCAACAGGGATGGCTACACCTTC.

The table lists this clone with a few counts. The chain has TRBV7-9 and TRBJ1-2, with a weak D call TRBD1 (6 bases). Germline V gene sequence: CDR1 SEHNR, CDR2 FQNEAQ (reference sequence). Trimming took off 5 bases at V and 8 bases at J, with 21 bases between the two ends. CDR3 size: 15 residues. CDR3 residues: CASSPREGVRMGYTF. CDR3 bases: TGTGCCAGCAGCCCCAGAGAGGGGGTGAGAATGGGCTACACCTTC.

V is TRBV11-2 and J is TRBJ2-3; a weak D match, TRBD2 (5 bases). V was pared by 6 bases and J by 4 bases, with 17 bases between. Germline-derived CDR1 and CDR2 are SGHAT and FQNNGV. The CDR3 loop spans 15 amino acids. The CDR3 region has the DNA TGTGCCAGCAGATCCCATTGGCGGGTGTCAGATACGCAGTATTTT. Translation: CASRSHWRVSDTQYF.

This clone was counted once. This chain uses TRBV5-6 with TRBJ1-4, with 7 bases lining up with TRBD1. The CDR3 contains 15 residues. With V trimmed by 3 bases and J by 8 bases, 10 bases remained unmatched. Germline lookup yields CDR1 SGHDT and CDR2 YYEEEE. In DNA form, the CDR3 reads TGTGCCAGCAGCTCCGAAACAGGGGCAGGGGAAAAACTGTTTTTT. This codes for CASSSETGAGEKLFF.

The V call is TRBV7-8, the J call TRBJ2-7, with 7 bases matching TRBD1. CDR1 and CDR2 from the germline V gene are SGHVS and FQNEAQ. After removal of 1 base from V and 6 bases from J, the junction contained 9 bases not matched to a gene. The CDR3 runs to 15 residues. The CDR3 protein is CASSLDFGTVPEQYF. The CDR3 coding sequence is TGTGCCAGCAGCTTAGATTTCGGGACAGTACCCGAGCAGTACTTC.

This clone was counted a single time. The chain uses TRBV21-1 and TRBJ2-7; TRBD1 was called by the table and not checked on the DNA. TRBV21-1 is a pseudogene locus. The CDR3 is made up of 11 amino acids. The CDR3 coding sequence is TGTGCCAGCAGGACAACCTACGAGCAGTACTTC. Its protein is CASRTTYEQYF.

The gene calls are TRBV7-2 and TRBJ2-7; 14 bases are shared with TRBD2. This CDR3 is built from 17 residues. V was clipped by 5 bases and J by 6 bases; unmatched bases: 12. Germline CDR1 reads SGHTA; CDR2 reads FQGNSA. The CDR3 reads CASSTTSGGAGHSEQYF. CDR3 DNA sequence: TGTGCCAGCAGCACGACTAGCGGGGGGGCCGGGCACTCCGAGCAGTACTTC.

This clone was recorded once. The chain joins TRBV2 to TRBJ1-4; D remains ambiguous. CDR1 is SNHLY, CDR2 FYNNEI, per germline. The CDR3 runs to 14 residues. Trimming pared 3 bases from V and 5 bases from J, leaving 10 bases between. CDR3 DNA: TGTGCCAGCAGTGACTCAGGCCGGAATGAAAAACTGTTTTTT. Translating gives CASSDSGRNEKLFF.

This clone was seen once. The chain employs TRBV30 and TRBJ1-4; D may be TRBD1 (6 bases). This CDR3 has 19 residues. CDR1 and CDR2 (germline): GTSNPN, SVGIG (reference sequence). V dropped 0 bases and J dropped 0 bases, with 20 bases sitting between them. The CDR3 loop is CAWSVTLTGHTPTNEKLFF. The CDR3 nucleotides are TGTGCCTGGAGTGTAACTCTGACAGGTCATACTCCAACTAATGAAAAACTGTTTTTT. The full variable domain, with the rest looked up from reference TRBV30 and TRBJ1-4, is SQTIHQWPATLVQPVGSPLSLECTVEGTSNPNLYWYRQAAGRGLQLLFYSVGIGQISSEVPQNLSASRPQDRQFILSSKKLLLSDSGFYLCAWSVTLTGHTPTNEKLFFGSGTQLSVL.

This clone was counted a few times. This rearrangement joins TRBV5-4 to TRBJ1-1, with TRBD1 matching over 9 bases. CDR3 length equals 17 residues. With 0 bases clipped from V and 8 bases from J, the junction kept 14 bases outside the gene matches. Germline CDR1 is SGHNT and CDR2 is YYREEE (reference sequence). CDR3 amino acids: CASSLDRGLSLTGEAFF. The CDR3 DNA is TGTGCCAGCAGCTTGGACAGGGGGCTCTCTCTTACTGGAGAAGCTTTCTTT.

Only one count was recorded for this clone. The gene calls are TRBV2 and TRBJ2-2, with 7 nucleotides matching TRBD1. This CDR3 is 15 amino acids long. CDR1 SNHLY and CDR2 FYNNEI come from the germline V gene. V dropped 6 bases and J dropped 2; count of bases not matched to a gene: 6. The CDR3 sequence is CASREDRTNTGELFF. The CDR3 nucleotides are TGTGCCAGCAGGGAGGACAGGACTAACACCGGGGAGCTGTTTTTT.

This chain connects TRBV9 to TRBJ2-7; TRBD1 agrees at 9 bases. The germline gives CDR1 SGDLS, CDR2 YYNGEE. V gave up 0 bases and J gave up 6 bases; unmatched junction bases: 7. This CDR3 is built from 15 residues. Here the CDR3 DNA reads TGTGCCAGCAGCGTAGATTGGGACAGGGTGGGCGAGCAGTACTTC. Amino acid sequence: CASSVDWDRVGEQYF.

The rearrangement links TRBV13 to TRBJ2-7; no definite D call. The CDR3 covers 14 residues. Trimming took off 5 bases at V and 7 bases at J, with 18 bases between the two ends. In germline, CDR1 is PRHDT, CDR2 FYEKMQ (reference sequence). Here the CDR3 reads CASSVRVLAGEQYF. The CDR3 DNA sequence: TGTGCCAGCAGCGTACGGGTCCTCGCCGGGGAGCAGTACTTC.

The rearrangement joins TRBV2 to TRBJ1-2, with TRBD1 matching over 10 bases. This CDR3 is 14 amino acids long. The germline V gene has CDR1 SNHLY and CDR2 FYNNEI. Trimming removed 6 bases from V and 6 bases from J; junction bases left unmatched: 7. The CDR3 sequence is CASSERQGADGYTF. CDR3 DNA sequence: TGTGCCAGCAGCGAGAGACAGGGGGCGGATGGCTACACCTTC.

The chain has TRBV5-4 and TRBJ2-1; weak D call: TRBD2 (6 bases). The germline gives CDR1 SGHNT, CDR2 YYREEE (reference sequence). V was shortened by 4 bases and J by 10 bases, with 15 bases between the two germline ends. The CDR3 loop spans 13 amino acids. Written as DNA, the CDR3 is TGTGCCAGCAGCGCCTACCAGGAGGGAGAGCAGTTCTTC. Its translation is CASSAYQEGEQFF.

This rearrangement joins TRBV14 to TRBJ2-7, with 8 bases that match TRBD1. The CDR3 loop spans 16 amino acids. Germline trimming cut 4 bases from V and 0 bases from J; bases unmatched to any gene: 8. Germline V gene lookup returns CDR1 SGHDN and CDR2 FVKESK. CDR3 nucleotides: TGTGCCAGCAGCCCCTGGACAGGGAGAGTCTCCTACGAGCAGTACTTC. Its translation is CASSPWTGRVSYEQYF.

V usage is TRBV5-4 and J usage is TRBJ2-1; 9 bases fit TRBD1. This CDR3 contains 15 residues. Trimming at V came to 4 bases and at J to 6 bases, leaving 8 bases not matched to a gene. The germline V gene has CDR1 SGHNT and CDR2 YYREEE (reference sequence). The CDR3 sequence is CASSTTTGGLNEQFF. The CDR3 coding sequence is TGTGCCAGCAGCACGACGACAGGGGGGCTCAATGAGCAGTTCTTC.